A selection of T cell receptor beta chains follows, all from one sample in a study of neurological immune-mediated disorders. TCRdb processed the 5' RACE reads anew with MiXCR; each CDR3 protein has one entry. The table records 45,000 to 65,000 distinct CDR3 sequences, approximately 3.3% of them present only once. The sample comprised PBMCs. All receptors come from a man aged 40-50 years with multiple sclerosis. The CDR3 runs from the conserved cysteine through the conserved F or W. A D gene is named only where the DNA matches it firmly. Clone size is shown for a subset of rows, as once, few, many or a class of expanded clone.

d_call,v_call,clone_size,j_call,cdr3_aa,cdr3_nt
NA,TRBV6-1,many,TRBJ2-5,CASSESGAQETQYF,TGTGCCAGCAGTGAATCGGGAGCTCAAGAGACCCAGTACTTC
NA,TRBV15,medium-sized,TRBJ2-2,CATALEFGGELFF,TGTGCCACCGCTCTAGAGTTCGGCGGGGAGCTGTTTTTT
NA,TRBV5-5,NA,TRBJ2-3,CASSFFVGGAGVDTQYF,TGTGCCAGCAGCTTCTTCGTGGGGGGGGCCGGTGTAGATACGCAGTATTTT
TRBD2,TRBV6-6,many,TRBJ2-3,CASSRPIAGTLSTDTQYF,TGTGCCAGCAGTCGACCCATAGCGGGGACGCTTAGCACAGATACGCAGTATTTT
NA,TRBV6-1,many,TRBJ1-2,CASSGTARYGYTF,TGTGCCAGCAGTGGGACAGCCCGCTATGGCTACACCTTC
TRBD2,TRBV3-1,many,TRBJ2-2,CASRLRLALDTGELFF,TGTGCCAGCAGACTTCGACTAGCCTTAGACACCGGGGAGCTGTTTTTT
NA,TRBV27,many,TRBJ2-7,CASRNRDNSYEQYF,TGTGCCAGCAGGAATCGGGACAACTCCTACGAGCAGTACTTC
NA,TRBV3-1,many,TRBJ2-5,CASSQESSPLRAQYF,TGTGCCAGCAGCCAAGAGTCTTCGCCTCTCCGGGCCCAGTACTTC
TRBD1,TRBV5-1,many,TRBJ1-5,CASSALSGQGSPQHF,TGCGCCAGCAGCGCCCTGTCGGGACAGGGCTCGCCCCAGCATTTT
NA,TRBV20-1,many,TRBJ2-2,CSAPSGGSTGELFF,TGCAGTGCCCCCTCGGGCGGGTCCACCGGGGAGCTGTTTTTT
TRBD2,TRBV5-4,few,TRBJ2-1,CASSLGTSVTNEQFF,TGTGCCAGCAGCTTGGGGACTAGCGTAACCAATGAGCAGTTCTTC
TRBD1,TRBV6-6,many,TRBJ1-5,CASSPDRVNPAQHF,TGTGCCAGCAGCCCGGACAGGGTAAATCCCGCCCAGCATTTT
NA,TRBV20-1,many,TRBJ1-6,CSAPPGTVNSPLHF,TGCAGTGCCCCGCCCGGGACGGTTAATTCACCCCTCCACTTT
TRBD1,TRBV9,many,TRBJ2-5,CASSDRDRGRGETQYF,TGTGCCAGCAGCGACCGAGACAGGGGGCGGGGAGAGACCCAGTACTTC
NA,TRBV7-9,many,TRBJ2-5,CASRPIRGAQTQYF,TGTGCCAGCAGACCCATCCGGGGGGCGCAGACCCAGTACTTC
NA,TRBV9,NA,TRBJ2-3,CASSVGKGTDTQYF,TGTGCCAGCAGCGTAGGAAAGGGCACAGATACGCAGTATTTT
NA,TRBV12-3/TRBV12-4,many,TRBJ1-1,CASSFGVGNTEAFF,TGTGCCAGCAGTTTTGGGGTGGGGAACACTGAAGCTTTCTTT
TRBD1,TRBV12-3/TRBV12-4,many,TRBJ2-2,CVGRTGNTGELFF,TGTGTCGGTCGGACAGGGAACACCGGGGAGCTGTTTTTT
NA,TRBV7-9,many,TRBJ1-1,CASSLASRTGAGPGSMNTEAFF,TGTGCCAGCAGCTTAGCTTCGCGGACCGGCGCGGGGCCGGGCAGCATGAACACTGAAGCTTTCTTT
NA,TRBV7-2,many,TRBJ1-5,CASSLAAQAHKPQHF,TGTGCCAGCAGCTTAGCGGCACAGGCTCATAAGCCCCAGCATTTT
NA,TRBV7-3,many,TRBJ2-2,CASSLTGTGELFF,TGTGCCAGCAGCTTAACGGGCACCGGGGAGCTGTTTTTT
NA,TRBV10-3,many,TRBJ2-3,CAISGLGFVATDTQYF,TGTGCCATCAGTGGTTTAGGATTCGTGGCCACAGATACGCAGTATTTT
TRBD1,TRBV5-6,many,TRBJ1-2,CASSLTGGIYYGYTF,TGTGCCAGCAGCTTGACAGGGGGCATATACTATGGCTACACCTTC
NA,TRBV12-3/TRBV12-4,many,TRBJ1-3,CASSLDLGQGLGGNTIYF,TGTGCCAGCAGTTTAGATTTGGGGCAGGGGCTAGGTGGAAACACCATATATTTT
NA,TRBV3-1,many,TRBJ2-4,CASSGSGRDVTKNIQYF,TGTGCCAGCAGCGGGTCGGGGCGGGACGTAACCAAAAACATTCAGTACTTC
TRBD1,TRBV7-9,many,TRBJ1-1,CAIWDREDAEAFF,TGTGCCATCTGGGACAGGGAGGACGCTGAAGCTTTCTTT
TRBD1,TRBV27,few,TRBJ1-5,CASSLLGQGRGQPQHF,TGTGCCAGCAGTTTACTGGGACAGGGAAGGGGCCAGCCCCAGCATTTT
NA,TRBV5-1,many,TRBJ2-7,CASSAGQSEQYF,TGCGCCAGCAGCGCGGGACAGTCCGAGCAGTACTTC
NA,TRBV10-3,many,TRBJ2-3,CAISSGTSTDTQYF,TGTGCCATCAGCTCCGGGACTAGCACAGATACGCAGTATTTT
TRBD1,TRBV20-1,many,TRBJ1-1,CSAGRDRVTEAFF,TGCAGTGCTGGGAGGGACAGGGTTACTGAAGCTTTCTTT
NA,TRBV5-1,many,TRBJ2-7,CASNGEDGTYEQYF,TGCGCCAGCAATGGTGAGGACGGGACCTACGAGCAGTACTTC
NA,TRBV4-1,many,TRBJ2-2,CASSLRTEATGELFF,TGCGCCAGCAGCCTTAGGACAGAAGCCACCGGGGAGCTGTTTTTT
TRBD2,TRBV7-3,medium-sized,TRBJ2-7,CASSLWGGYEQYF,TGTGCCAGCAGCTTATGGGGGGGTTACGAGCAGTACTTC
NA,TRBV20-1,many,TRBJ1-6,CSARGGALSSNSPLHF,TGCAGTGCTAGAGGTGGAGCCCTAAGTTCTAATTCACCCCTCCACTTT